These 26 T cell receptor beta chains were all obtained from the same sample, sequenced in a study of shared clonotypes between healthy human individuals. Sequencing used immunoSEQ multiplex PCR; TCRdb keeps in-frame clones, though not all of them. The table has approximately 840,000 clones, 96% seen once. Naive CD8 populations comprised CD45RO-negative cells positively selected for CCR7, excluding terminally differentiated effector memory CD45RA+ cells. The specimen was naive CD8+ T cells sorted from blood. Source of these receptors: a man aged 30-40 years in good health.

For this clone: At one of its ends the junction is not consistent with the germline gene, which may arise from a read error. The DNA of the CDR3 is TGTGCCAGTAACCAAGGGGGACAACATCCTTCGGGGCATGACTTC. This translates into CASNQGGQHPSGHDF. This chain joins TRBV19 and TRBJ2-7, with D tentatively TRBD1 (6 bases). CDR3 length: 15 residues. Per germline, CDR1 LNHDA and CDR2 SQIVND (reference sequence).

The chain couples TRBV12-5 to TRBJ2-1; 8 bases are a match to TRBD2. CDR3 length: 15 amino acids. Germline assignment: CDR1 LGHNT and CDR2 FRNRAP. Losses at the gene ends were 4 bases for V and 6 bases for J; bases not matched to a gene: 8. CDR3 in amino acids: CASGSTGGPRNEQFF. DNA for the CDR3: TGTGCTAGTGGTTCAACGGGAGGGCCTCGCAATGAGCAGTTCTTC. Based on the CDR3 plus reference TRBV12-5 and TRBJ2-1, the full variable domain is DARVTQTPRHKVTEMGQEVTMRCQPILGHNTVFWYRQTMMQGLELLAYFRNRAPLDDSGMPKDRFSAEMPDATLATLKIQPSEPRDSAVYFCASGSTGGPRNEQFFGPGTRLTVL.

The genes are TRBV27 and TRBJ2-7, with D perhaps matching TRBD1 (5 bases). This CDR3 has 13 amino acids. Trimming cost V 5 bases and J 5 bases, with 13 bases left between them. Germline CDR1 is MNHEY and CDR2 is SMNVEV (reference sequence). DNA of the CDR3: TGTGCCAGCAGTCAGGGAACTCCCGACGAGCAGTACTTC. This sequence encodes CASSQGTPDEQYF.

The chain uses TRBV5-8 and TRBJ2-1, with 9 bases matching TRBD1. The CDR3 length is 14 residues. Germline values: CDR1 SGHTS, CDR2 YDEGEE. J was trimmed by 6 bases and V by 0 bases; bases with no gene match: 1. CDR3 coding DNA: TGTGCCAGCAGCTTGGGGACAGGGGTCAATGAGCAGTTCTTC. As protein: CASSLGTGVNEQFF.

The V and J genes are TRBV7-9 and TRBJ2-7; D unclear. The V gene lost 3 bases and the J gene lost 5 bases, with 8 bases spanning the gap. CDR3 length: 12 residues. Germline V gene sequence: CDR1 SEHNR, CDR2 FQNEAQ (reference sequence). The CDR3: CASSFLENEQYF. For the CDR3, the DNA is TGTGCCAGCAGCTTCCTTGAGAACGAGCAGTACTTC.

The CDR3 bases are TGTGCCAGCTCGATCGCCGGGCAGCCCCAGCATTTT. Protein sequence: CASSIAGQPQHF. The chain employs TRBV27 and TRBJ1-5, with D uncertain. Germline lookup yields CDR1 MNHEY and CDR2 SMNVEV (reference sequence). The CDR3 extends over 12 amino acids. V lost 8 bases to trimming and J lost 7 bases, with 12 bases between them.

The V and J genes are TRBV29-1 and TRBJ2-3; TRBD2 aligns across 11 bases. CDR3 length: 19 residues. With V trimmed by 6 bases and J by 0 bases, 17 bases remained unmatched. Per germline, CDR1 SQVTM and CDR2 ANQGSEA. In DNA form, the CDR3 reads TGCAGCGTGAATGGCTTAGCGGGAGGGCCCATATCGAGCACAGATACGCAGTATTTT. Translation gives CSVNGLAGGPISSTDTQYF.

The rearrangement links TRBV29-1 to TRBJ1-2, with D possibly being TRBD1 (6 bases). CDR3 size: 13 residues. Germline V CDR1 and CDR2: SQVTM, ANQGSEA. Deletions cut 7 bases from V and 4 bases from J, with 16 bases between. CDR3 in amino acids: CSGALQGTYGYTF. DNA of the CDR3: TGCAGCGGGGCTCTACAGGGAACCTATGGCTACACCTTC. The complete variable domain, with remaining parts taken from reference TRBV29-1 and TRBJ1-2, reads SAVISQKPSRDICQRGTSLTIQCQVDSQVTMMFWYRQQPGQSLTLIATANQGSEATYESGFVIDKFPISRPNLTFSTLTVSNMSPEDSSIYLCSGALQGTYGYTFGSGTRLTVV.

The rearrangement uses TRBV5-8 and TRBJ2-1; 15 bases are a match to TRBD2. This CDR3 has 15 residues. Germline CDR1 SGHTS, CDR2 YDEGEE. Losses at the gene ends were 3 bases for V and 7 bases for J; bases not matched to a gene: 2. The CDR3 is CASSWGLAGGNEQFF. The CDR3 DNA is TGTGCCAGCAGCTGGGGACTAGCGGGAGGTAATGAGCAGTTCTTC.

The genes are TRBV11-2 and TRBJ2-1, with D perhaps given as TRBD1 or TRBD2 (6 bases each). V was cut by 1 base and J by 8 bases, with 18 bases left in between. The CDR3 is 16 amino acids. CDR1 SGHAT and CDR2 FQNNGV come from the germline V gene. The CDR3 DNA follows: TGTGCCAGCAGCTTAGTTCGCCTAGGGGGGTTTGATGAGCAGTTCTTC. It codes for CASSLVRLGGFDEQFF.

In regard to this clone: Other DNA sequences in this specimen translate into the identical CDR3. The J gene is TRBJ2-7, the V gene TRBV19; a possible D gene is TRBD2 (5 bases). The CDR3 sequence is 14 residues long. CDR1 LNHDA and CDR2 SQIVND come from the germline V gene (reference sequence). V was pared by 3 bases and J by 0 bases, with 9 bases between. This chain's CDR3 is CASSMTGSSYEQYF. The CDR3 DNA is TGTGCCAGTAGTATGACGGGGAGCTCCTACGAGCAGTACTTC. Looking up the rest from reference TRBV19 and TRBJ2-7 gives the full variable domain: DGGITQSPKYLFRKEGQNVTLSCEQNLNHDAMYWYRQDPGQGLRLIYYSQIVNDFQKGDIAEGYSVSREKKESFPLTVTSAQKNPTAFYLCASSMTGSSYEQYFGPGTRLTVT.

In DNA form, the CDR3 reads TGTGCCAGCAGCTCTCCCCCTACATTACCCTCCTACAATGAGCAGTTCTTC. Its translation: CASSSPPTLPSYNEQFF. The chain carries TRBV7-2 and TRBJ2-1; D gene uncertain. The CDR3 is 17 amino acids. V was pared by 4 bases and J by 0 bases, with 16 bases between. The germline V gene has CDR1 SGHTA and CDR2 FQGNSA.

The chain is built from TRBV6-6 and TRBJ1-5; D might be TRBD1 (6 bases). Trimming removed 5 bases from V and 3 bases from J, with 14 bases in between. The CDR3 is made up of 15 amino acids. CDR1 is MNHNY, CDR2 SVGAGI, per germline (reference sequence). In nucleotides, the CDR3 is TGTGCCAGCAGTCTCCTCGGGACACCCAATCAGCCCCAGCATTTT. It yields the protein CASSLLGTPNQPQHF.

The CDR3 protein is CASSFTRGFGEQYF. The CDR3 DNA sequence: TGTGCCAGCAGCTTCACTCGGGGGTTCGGCGAGCAGTACTTC. V usage is TRBV7-9 and J usage is TRBJ2-7, with TRBD2 as a possible D gene (6 bases). The V gene's germline CDR1 is SEHNR and CDR2 FQNEAQ (reference sequence). The CDR3 consists of 14 residues. The germline V and J ends were trimmed by 3 bases and 6 bases, with 15 bases remaining between them.

For this clone: This CDR3 is also generated by other DNA sequences in the sample. The chain has TRBV5-1 and TRBJ2-7, with 9 bases aligning to TRBD1. In germline, CDR1 is SGHRS, CDR2 YFSETQ. CDR3 length equals 14 residues. The junction had 4 bases not matched to a gene; V was cut back by 4 bases and J by 2 bases. CDR3: CASSTGTGTYEQYF. DNA for the CDR3: TGCGCCAGCAGCACCGGGACAGGGACCTACGAGCAGTACTTC.

V usage is TRBV7-9 and J usage is TRBJ2-7; 10 nucleotides align to TRBD2. Germline lookup yields CDR1 SEHNR and CDR2 FQNEAQ (reference sequence). The trim removed 2 bases at V and 7 bases at J, leaving 17 bases unmatched. The CDR3 runs 18 residues. The DNA for the CDR3 is TGTGCCAGCAGCTTACCCAGCGGGGTAGCGGGAGGCCTTTATGAGCAGTACTTC. Encoded protein: CASSLPSGVAGGLYEQYF.

V and J are TRBV10-3 and TRBJ2-1; D remains ambiguous. Germline V gene data show CDR1 as ENHRY and CDR2 as SYGVKD. Between the trimmed V and J ends, which lost 4 bases and 0 bases, there was a span of 10 bases. The length of the CDR3 is 15 residues. CDR3: CAISGTSSSYNEQFF. In DNA form, the CDR3 reads TGTGCCATCAGTGGGACGTCAAGCTCCTACAATGAGCAGTTCTTC.

The rearrangement joins TRBV7-9 to TRBJ2-7; a weak D match, TRBD1 (5 bases). The CDR3 covers 15 residues. Looked up from germline, CDR1 is SEHNR and CDR2 is FQNEAQ (reference sequence). V was shortened by 5 bases and J by 2 bases, with 16 bases between the two germline ends. The CDR3 reads CASSQGKGPTYEQYF. Here the CDR3 DNA reads TGTGCCAGCAGCCAGGGAAAGGGGCCGACCTACGAGCAGTACTTC.

The rearrangement uses TRBV6-5 and TRBJ1-3, with unresolved D. The CDR3 extends over 14 amino acids. CDR1 and CDR2 from the germline V gene are MNHEY and SVGAGI. V dropped 6 bases and J dropped 3 bases, with 12 bases sitting between them. The CDR3 coding sequence is TGTGCCAGCAGCCCCTTCGTTGGTGGAAACACCATATATTTT. Encoded protein: CASSPFVGGNTIYF.

On this clone itself: The same CDR3 also results from other DNA sequences found in this sample. The gene calls are TRBV11-2 and TRBJ2-7; 7 bases map to TRBD2. CDR3 size: 14 residues. Germline V gene sequence: CDR1 SGHAT, CDR2 FQNNGV. The V segment lost 1 base and the J segment 4 bases; nucleotides outside the gene matches: 4. CDR3 sequence reads: CASSLAGGGYEQYF. In DNA, the CDR3 is TGTGCCAGCAGCTTAGCGGGGGGAGGTTACGAGCAGTACTTC.

The V gene is TRBV4-1, the J gene TRBJ2-7, with D possibly being TRBD1 (6 bases). V was trimmed by 4 bases and J by 2 bases, leaving 9 bases between them. CDR3 length: 13 residues. Germline-derived CDR1 and CDR2 are MGHRA and YSYEKL. CDR3 nucleotides: TGCGCCAGCAGCCCATGGACAGCCTACGAGCAGTACTTC. Residues: CASSPWTAYEQYF.

The chain is built from TRBV30 and TRBJ1-3, with 9 positions matching TRBD1. Germline V gene sequence: CDR1 GTSNPN, CDR2 SVGIG (reference sequence). The CDR3 is made up of 13 amino acids. Germline trimming cut 2 bases from V and 4 bases from J; bases unmatched to any gene: 0. In nucleotides, the CDR3 is TGTGCCTGGAGTACAGGGGGCGGAAACACCATATATTTT. This codes for CAWSTGGGNTIYF.

V gene TRBV27 combines with J gene TRBJ2-1; D gene ambiguous. CDR3 length: 15 residues. Trimming removed 0 bases from V and 0 bases from J, with 6 bases in between. Looked up from germline, CDR1 is MNHEY and CDR2 is SMNVEV (reference sequence). CDR3 nucleotides: TGTGCCAGCAGTTTATCTCGGAACTCCTACAATGAGCAGTTCTTC. This codes for CASSLSRNSYNEQFF.

V is TRBV7-8 and J is TRBJ2-1; TRBD1 aligns across 12 bases. Germline CDR1 and CDR2: SGHVS and FQNEAQ. Germline trimming cut 4 bases from V and 9 bases from J; bases unmatched to any gene: 4. This CDR3 spans 14 amino acids. DNA of the CDR3: TGTGCCAGCAGCTCCCGGGACAGGGGGCTTGAGCAGTTCTTC. Translating it yields CASSSRDRGLEQFF. Full variable domain (missing parts from reference TRBV7-8 and TRBJ2-1): GAGVSQSPRYKVAKRGQDVALRCDPISGHVSLFWYQQALGQGPEFLTYFQNEAQLDKSGLPSDRFFAERPEGSVSTLKIQRTQQEDSAVYLCASSSRDRGLEQFFGPGTRLTVL.

To note about this clone: This CDR3 is also generated by other DNA sequences in the sample. This rearrangement joins TRBV30 to TRBJ2-1; perhaps D is TRBD1 or TRBD2 (5 bases each). Per the germline V gene, CDR1 is GTSNPN and CDR2 is SVGIG (reference sequence). V was cut by 1 base and J by 0 bases, with 7 bases left in between. The CDR3 is made up of 14 amino acids. The CDR3 coding sequence is TGTGCCTGGAGTGGAGGGGTCTCCTACAATGAGCAGTTCTTC. Translation gives CAWSGGVSYNEQFF.

This clone came up once. CDR3 in DNA: TGCAGCGTTGCCCGAGGGAATGGGCCCTACGAGCAGTACTTC. Protein sequence: CSVARGNGPYEQYF. V gene TRBV29-1 combines with J gene TRBJ2-7, with D tentatively TRBD2 (5 bases). This CDR3 has 14 residues. V lost 4 bases, J lost 2 bases, and 15 bases lay in between. The germline gives CDR1 SQVTM, CDR2 ANQGSEA.